The next 4 T cell receptor beta chains were all read from a single sample in a study of spatial heterogeneity in lung cancer. Indicated time point: sample taken at primary tumor resection. From tumor, nontumor lung or frozen PBMC, whole RNA was taken unsorted for sequencing. TCRdb re-analysed the 5' RACE reads in MiXCR, keeping a single row per CDR3 protein. This sample has about 6,900 distinct CDR3 sequences; about 4% occur once, and the top ten carry roughly 25%. The sequencing here drew on normal lung tissue next to the tumor, taken at surgery. The source is a female donor with early-stage non-small cell lung cancer.

This clonotype ranks as medium-sized. This beta chain was picked up by a library intended for alpha chains and is off target, so its count carries little meaning. V usage is TRBV29-1 and J usage is TRBJ2-3, with a tentative D call TRBD2 (5 bases). V was pared by 1 base and J by 4 bases, with 9 bases between. The germline gives CDR1 SQVTM, CDR2 ANQGSEA. CDR3 size: 13 residues. The DNA for the CDR3 is TGCAGCGTTGAAGCGAGAGGGTCAGATACGCAGTATTTT. Its translation: CSVEARGSDTQYF.

This clonotype was recorded at least ten times. In a library made to pick up alpha chains, this beta chain is a stray read with a size that means little. The chain links TRBV3-1 to TRBJ2-3; TRBD1 aligns across 7 bases. J gave up 3 bases and V 0 bases, and 3 bases lay outside the gene matches. Germline V lookup: CDR1 LGHDT, CDR2 YNNKEL (reference sequence). The length of the CDR3 is 15 residues. Written as DNA, the CDR3 is TGTGCCAGCAGCCAAGATCCGACAGGGACAGATACGCAGTATTTT. It translates to CASSQDPTGTDTQYF.

As regards this clonotype: This beta chain is an off-target read within a library intended for alpha chains, so its frequency means little. This chain connects TRBV6-5 to TRBJ2-3; 8 positions agree with TRBD1. Germline V CDR1 and CDR2: MNHEY, SVGAGI. The CDR3 runs to 15 residues. V was clipped by 2 bases and J by 5 bases; unmatched bases: 6. The CDR3: CASSYGQGAKDTQYF. For the CDR3, the DNA is TGTGCCAGCAGTTACGGGCAGGGGGCGAAAGATACGCAGTATTTT.

This clonotype was seen at least ten times. This beta chain appears as a stray read in a library generated for alpha chains; its size is not informative. This sequence joins TRBV27 and TRBJ1-6; D possibly corresponds to TRBD1 (5 bases). The CDR3 runs 16 residues. The V gene lost 6 bases and the J gene lost 11 bases, with 23 bases spanning the gap. Germline values: CDR1 MNHEY, CDR2 SMNVEV (reference sequence). The CDR3 region is CASSRNPPGRATPLHF. CDR3 coding DNA: TGTGCCAGCAGCCGTAACCCCCCAGGCAGGGCGACACCCCTCCACTTT.